These 31 T cell receptor beta chains share one sample of origin, sequenced in a study of blood T cells in healthy people across ages. For the second PCR, which ran for about 6 to 11 cycles, a sample-barcoded 5' primer and a J-beta primer mix were used. MiXCR, applied by TCRdb to the 5' RACE reads, yields one record per CDR3 protein. The sample carries approximately 1,100,000 distinct CDR3 sequences, more than 40% recorded once. Sequences were obtained from blood. Source of these receptors: a woman aged 55-75 years in good health.

The chain combines TRBV21-1 with TRBJ1-2; the listed D gene, TRBD1, was not tested against the DNA. TRBV21-1 has pseudogene status. The CDR3 is made up of 16 amino acids. CDR3 sequence: CASSKAEQGRNYGYTF. In DNA, the CDR3 is TGTGCCAGCAGCAAAGCGGAACAGGGAAGAAACTATGGCTACACCTTC.

The rearrangement joins TRBV14 to TRBJ2-3; D may be TRBD2 (5 bases). This CDR3 has 15 amino acids. Trimming left V 0 bases short and J 2 bases short, with 9 bases between. Germline loops: CDR1 SGHDN, CDR2 FVKESK. The CDR3 DNA sequence: TGTGCCAGCAGCCAAGACAGCGGCCTCACAGATACGCAGTATTTT. It translates to CASSQDSGLTDTQYF.

The chain has TRBV7-8 and TRBJ2-5, with D possibly being TRBD1 (6 bases). CDR1 is SGHVS and CDR2 is FQNEAQ in the germline V gene. Trimming left V 5 bases short and J 2 bases short, with 18 bases between. The CDR3 sequence is 16 residues long. The CDR3 coding sequence is TGTGCCAGCAGCCCACACAGGGCCCCTCATCAAGAGACCCAGTACTTC. It codes for CASSPHRAPHQETQYF.

The chain couples TRBV27 to TRBJ1-1; D unclear. The CDR3 has 14 amino acids. Trimming left V 2 bases short and J 9 bases short, with 16 bases between. The germline V gene has CDR1 MNHEY and CDR2 SMNVEV (reference sequence). This CDR3 is CASSLAMANGQAFF. The CDR3, as DNA: TGTGCCAGCAGTTTAGCCATGGCAAATGGACAAGCTTTCTTT.

The chain uses TRBV9 and TRBJ2-1, with 7 bases that match TRBD1. The J call may be in error: the DNA end matches TRBJ2-7 better. Looked up from germline, CDR1 is SGDLS and CDR2 is YYNGEE. The CDR3 covers 15 residues. The CDR3 bases are TGTGCCAGCAGCGCCCGACAGGGTTCCTACAATGAGCAGTACTTC. Translating gives CASSARQGSYNEQYF.

This clonotype has just a few counts. The genes are TRBV7-6 and TRBJ2-5, with 8 bases aligning to TRBD1. After removal of 6 bases from V and 5 bases from J, the junction contained 20 bases not matched to a gene. The CDR3 has 18 residues. Germline V CDR1 and CDR2: SGHVS, FNYEAQ. CDR3 loop: CASRDENTNRGEWETQYF. The CDR3 DNA sequence: TGTGCCAGCAGGGATGAAAATACAAACAGGGGGGAATGGGAGACCCAGTACTTC.

This chain links TRBV27 with TRBJ1-1, with 8 nucleotides matching TRBD1. The CDR3 consists of 17 residues. V lost 6 bases and J lost 4; bases outside the gene matches: 16. Germline values: CDR1 MNHEY, CDR2 SMNVEV (reference sequence). CDR3: CASRQQGDPYLGTEAFF. The DNA for the CDR3 is TGTGCCAGCAGGCAACAGGGGGACCCATACCTGGGCACTGAAGCTTTCTTT.

This sequence joins TRBV10-1 and TRBJ2-3; 9 nucleotides match TRBD1. Germline V gives CDR1 WNHNN, CDR2 SYGVQD (reference sequence). With V trimmed by 3 bases and J by 4 bases, 5 bases remained unmatched. The CDR3 covers 15 residues. In DNA, the CDR3 is TGCGCCAGCAGTGATAACAGGGGGCAGCCAGATACGCAGTATTTT. Translated: CASSDNRGQPDTQYF.

V and J are TRBV20-1 and TRBJ2-7, with TRBD1 identical over 8 bases. The V gene end was trimmed by 6 bases and the J gene end by 4 bases; junction bases not matched to a gene: 11. The CDR3 length is 14 residues. Per germline, CDR1 DFQATT and CDR2 SNEGSKA (reference sequence). Here the CDR3 reads CSADPGQADYEQYF. The CDR3 coding sequence is TGCAGTGCGGACCCGGGACAGGCGGATTACGAGCAGTACTTC.

The chain links TRBV3-1 to TRBJ2-5, with D possibly TRBD1 on 7 matching bases. The CDR3 has 19 amino acids. Germline V CDR1 and CDR2: LGHDT, YNNKEL (reference sequence). Trimming pared 6 bases from V and 3 bases from J, leaving 29 bases between. CDR3 region: CASRFTRSGTAGRKETQYF. The CDR3 nucleotides read TGTGCCAGCAGGTTCACAAGGTCGGGGACAGCGGGTCGAAAAGAGACCCAGTACTTC.

The chain recombines TRBV10-3 with TRBJ2-7; TRBD1 or TRBD2 may be the D gene (5 bases each). V gave up 6 bases and J gave up 7 bases, with 13 bases separating them. The CDR3 covers 12 residues. Per germline, CDR1 ENHRY and CDR2 SYGVKD. In DNA form, the CDR3 reads TGTGCCATCAGGGGGGAACCGCCGGAGCAGTACTTC. This translates into CAIRGEPPEQYF.

V usage is TRBV28 and J usage is TRBJ2-7; 13 bases align to TRBD2. CDR1 and CDR2 (germline): MDHEN, SYDVKM. The length of the CDR3 is 14 residues. V gave up 6 bases and J gave up 4 bases; unmatched junction bases: 3. The CDR3 protein is CASRKLAGGYEQYF. The CDR3 DNA reads as TGTGCCAGCAGAAAACTAGCGGGAGGGTACGAGCAGTACTTC.

In this sample, this clonotype turned up once. The gene calls are TRBV3-1 and TRBJ2-7, with 7 bases identical to TRBD1. The CDR3 is 14 amino acids. V shed 7 bases, J shed 2 bases, and the junction held 8 bases outside the gene matches. Germline assignment: CDR1 LGHDT and CDR2 YNNKEL (reference sequence). The CDR3 spells CASTQTGNPYEQYF. CDR3 nucleotide sequence: TGTGCCAGCACCCAGACAGGGAACCCCTACGAGCAGTACTTC.

Only a few counts were recorded for this clonotype. V usage is TRBV2 and J usage is TRBJ2-5; a weak D match, TRBD1 (5 bases). CDR3 length equals 10 residues. V gave up 7 bases and J gave up 5 bases, with 5 bases separating them. Germline V gene lookup returns CDR1 SNHLY and CDR2 FYNNEI. The CDR3 DNA is TGTGCCAGCAAGGGGGAGACCCAGTACTTC. Its protein is CASKGETQYF.

The rearrangement links TRBV29-1 to TRBJ1-4; D unclear. There are 14 residues in the CDR3. Per the germline V gene, CDR1 is SQVTM and CDR2 is ANQGSEA. Trimming pared 6 bases from V and 4 bases from J, leaving 15 bases between. The CDR3 coding sequence is TGCAGCGTCACCCCTAGGGTCGGTAATGAAAAACTGTTTTTT. It is translated as CSVTPRVGNEKLFF.

The chain carries TRBV29-1 and TRBJ1-2; 8 bases align to TRBD1. The CDR3 is 15 amino acids. Unmatched junction bases numbered 6, after V lost 0 bases and J lost 3 bases. The V gene's germline CDR1 is SQVTM and CDR2 ANQGSEA. The CDR3 protein is CSVEEGRGHDYGYTF. The CDR3 DNA is TGCAGCGTTGAAGAGGGCAGGGGGCACGACTATGGCTACACCTTC.

This clonotype was seen ten or more times. The genes are TRBV27 and TRBJ1-2; D not resolved. The CDR3 runs 15 residues. Trimming left V 6 bases short and J 1 base short, with 15 bases between. The germline V gene has CDR1 MNHEY and CDR2 SMNVEV (reference sequence). The CDR3 protein is CASRPGAPNNYGYTF. The CDR3, as DNA: TGTGCCAGCAGGCCGGGAGCACCAAATAACTATGGCTACACCTTC.

This clonotype has only a few counts. The V call is TRBV27, the J call TRBJ1-2; maybe TRBD1 (6 bases). Germline V gene sequence: CDR1 MNHEY, CDR2 SMNVEV (reference sequence). The V and J ends lost 2 bases and 4 bases respectively, with 11 bases between them. This CDR3 contains 14 residues. CDR3 nucleotides: TGTGCCAGCAGTTTAGGGGGGGACATCTATGGCTACACCTTC. This codes for CASSLGGDIYGYTF.

J is TRBJ2-7 and V is TRBV3-1; 10 bases are a match to TRBD2. Trimming removed 4 bases from V and 5 bases from J; junction bases left unmatched: 5. CDR3 length: 14 residues. Germline V gene data show CDR1 as LGHDT and CDR2 as YNNKEL (reference sequence). The CDR3 DNA is TGTGCCAGCAGCCGGACTAGCGGAAGGGACGAGCAGTACTTC. Its translation is CASSRTSGRDEQYF.

This clonotype has more than one count but fewer than ten. The chain combines TRBV6-6 with TRBJ1-1; D uncertain. The CDR3 covers 17 residues. Germline V gene lookup returns CDR1 MNHNY and CDR2 SVGAGI (reference sequence). With 0 bases removed from V and 0 bases from J, the gap between germline ends came to 14 bases. The CDR3, as DNA: TGTGCCAGCAGTTACTCGGGGATGGGCCGCTTGAACACTGAAGCTTTCTTT. This sequence encodes CASSYSGMGRLNTEAFF.

The chain combines TRBV10-3 with TRBJ2-1; maybe TRBD2 (6 bases). Germline V gene data show CDR1 as ENHRY and CDR2 as SYGVKD. Trimming removed 2 bases at V and 4 bases at J, with 9 bases between. The length of the CDR3 is 14 residues. The CDR3 is CAISEGGEYNEQFF. As DNA, the CDR3 is TGTGCCATCAGTGAGGGCGGGGAATACAATGAGCAGTTCTTC.

This chain links TRBV28 with TRBJ2-4; TRBD2 matches at 14 bases. CDR1 and CDR2 (germline): MDHEN, SYDVKM. With 4 bases clipped from V and 3 bases from J, the junction kept 14 bases outside the gene matches. CDR3 size: 20 residues. CDR3 DNA: TGTGCCAGCAGTTCCGGACTAGCGGGAGGCCAATCACGGGACAAAAACATTCAGTACTTC. Translating it yields CASSSGLAGGQSRDKNIQYF.

The V call is TRBV3-1, the J call TRBJ2-1, with D possibly being TRBD2 (6 bases). V was cut by 3 bases and J by 10 bases, with 10 bases left in between. There are 12 residues in the CDR3. Germline lookup yields CDR1 LGHDT and CDR2 YNNKEL (reference sequence). The CDR3 here is CASSHWLAEQFF. The CDR3 DNA is TGTGCCAGCAGCCACTGGCTAGCGGAGCAGTTCTTC.

CDR3 nucleotide sequence: TGTGCCAGCAGTTTATGGAGGGGAGGGGGCATTGGCTACGAGCAGTACTTC. This gives the protein CASSLWRGGGIGYEQYF. This rearrangement joins TRBV28 to TRBJ2-7; D is perhaps TRBD1 or TRBD2 (7 bases each). This CDR3 is built from 17 residues. Germline V CDR1 and CDR2: MDHEN, SYDVKM. V lost 0 bases and J 3 bases, leaving 18 bases between the germline ends.

The rearrangement uses TRBV7-6 and TRBJ2-1, with D unclear. V lost 5 bases, J lost 5 bases, and 7 bases lay in between. Germline CDR1 and CDR2: SGHVS and FNYEAQ. CDR3 size: 12 residues. For the CDR3, the DNA is TGTGCCAGCAGCGTAAGGAACAATGAGCAGTTCTTC. This sequence encodes CASSVRNNEQFF.

The chain is built from TRBV4-1 and TRBJ1-5; TRBD1 matches at 9 bases. Germline V CDR1 and CDR2: MGHRA, YSYEKL. Unmatched junction bases numbered 2, after V lost 0 bases and J lost 5 bases. This CDR3 is 15 amino acids long. The CDR3 DNA is TGCGCCAGCAGCCAAGATTGGACAGGGGATCAGCCCCAGCATTTT. Translating it yields CASSQDWTGDQPQHF.

The chain joins TRBV28 to TRBJ2-1; 14 nucleotides line up with TRBD2. V shed 4 bases, J shed 0 bases, and the junction held 14 bases outside the gene matches. This CDR3 is 21 amino acids long. Germline-derived CDR1 and CDR2 are MDHEN and SYDVKM. The CDR3 DNA reads TGTGCCAGCAGTTCAACCGGGGGCATGACTAGCGGGAGGGACTCCTACAATGAGCAGTTCTTC. It codes for CASSSTGGMTSGRDSYNEQFF.

The chain carries TRBV29-1 and TRBJ1-6; 8 bases are a match to TRBD1. V was clipped by 5 bases and J by 7 bases; unmatched bases: 7. Germline assignment: CDR1 SQVTM and CDR2 ANQGSEA. The CDR3 consists of 14 residues. CDR3 nucleotide sequence: TGCAGCGTTTCAGGGGGCGGTTGGAATTCACCCCTCCACTTT. Protein sequence: CSVSGGGWNSPLHF.

The table lists this clonotype with a few counts. The chain is built from TRBV12-3 or TRBV12-4 and TRBJ2-1; D gene unclear. This CDR3 region has 12 residues. The V gene lost 5 bases and the J gene lost 6 bases, with 8 bases spanning the gap. CDR3 sequence reads: CASSPMVNEQFF. CDR3 coding DNA: TGTGCCAGCAGTCCGATGGTCAATGAGCAGTTCTTC.

The chain's CDR3 is CASSPQRDRGYNEQFF. The DNA for the CDR3 is TGTGCCAGCAGCCCCCAACGGGACAGGGGCTACAATGAGCAGTTCTTC. The rearrangement links TRBV7-8 to TRBJ2-1; 10 bases match TRBD1. The CDR3 is 16 residues long. The J segment lost 3 bases and the V segment lost 5 bases, leaving 7 bases of the junction unmatched. Germline CDR1 reads SGHVS; CDR2 reads FQNEAQ.

The genes are TRBV7-9 and TRBJ2-3; 8 nucleotides align to TRBD2. CDR3 length: 18 amino acids. CDR1 SEHNR and CDR2 FQNEAQ come from the germline V gene (reference sequence). V lost 2 bases to trimming and J lost 5 bases; unmatched junction nucleotides: 15. This CDR3 reads CASSLIGPSSGRQDTQYF. DNA for the CDR3: TGTGCCAGCAGCTTAATCGGACCCTCTAGCGGGCGCCAAGATACGCAGTATTTT.